Presented here are 15 T cell receptor beta chains from one specimen sequenced in a study of cytomegalovirus exposure and HLA in healthy donors listed by TCRdb under 2017. Library preparation used the immunoSEQ multiplex PCR assay. For the multiplex PCR, a mixture combining 60 forward primers for TCR Vbeta segments and 13 reverse primers for TCR Jbeta segments was used. Entries here come from immuneACCESS through TCRdb and include only in-frame sequences with V and J called. Some clones fail to appear in such tables; in the studies checked, an unresolved V gene covers under half of the shortfall, and the cause of the remainder is unknown. The sample table records about 200,000 clones; more than 75% of these occur just once. The top ten constitute 2.5% to 3.5% of the sample. Sequencing was performed on PBMCs. Receptors were obtained from a woman aged 35 to 49 in good health and CMV-seronegative.

The J gene is TRBJ2-3, the V gene TRBV19; TRBD2 is a possible D gene (7 bases). Germline V lookup: CDR1 LNHDA, CDR2 SQIVND (reference sequence). The length of the CDR3 is 16 residues. Trimming removed 3 bases from V and 3 bases from J, with 16 bases in between. CDR3 sequence reads: CASSMRGGRLTDTQYF. The CDR3 DNA reads as TGTGCCAGTAGTATGAGGGGGGGGAGGCTTACAGATACGCAGTATTTT.

The chain links TRBV27 to TRBJ1-5; D might be TRBD1 (5 bases). Deletions cut 8 bases from V and 5 bases from J, with 10 bases between. This CDR3 region has 12 residues. Per the germline V gene, CDR1 is MNHEY and CDR2 is SMNVEV (reference sequence). The CDR3 spells CASSGIDQPQHF. CDR3 nucleotide sequence: TGTGCCAGCTCAGGGATCGATCAGCCCCAGCATTTT.

The chain uses TRBV27 and TRBJ2-2; D perhaps matches TRBD2 (6 bases). CDR3 length: 16 residues. Trimming left V 4 bases short and J 1 base short, with 13 bases between. The V gene's germline CDR1 is MNHEY and CDR2 SMNVEV (reference sequence). CDR3 loop: CASSWTGTLNTGELFF. DNA for the CDR3: TGTGCCAGCAGTTGGACCGGGACTCTGAACACCGGGGAGCTGTTTTTT.

The CDR3 sequence is CATKQGGAGYEQYF. Written as DNA, the CDR3 is TGTGCCACCAAACAGGGCGGAGCCGGCTACGAGCAGTACTTC. The chain uses TRBV15 and TRBJ2-7, with D tentatively TRBD1 (6 bases). The V end was cut by 7 bases, the J end by 3 bases, with 16 bases between. Per germline, CDR1 LNHNV and CDR2 YYDKDF (reference sequence). The CDR3 is made up of 14 amino acids.

This chain uses TRBV7-3 with TRBJ2-1; TRBD2 aligns across 8 bases. The CDR3 runs to 16 residues. CDR1 and CDR2 (germline): SGHTA, FQGTGA. V was pared by 8 bases and J by 0 bases, with 9 bases of the junction left unmatched. In nucleotides, the CDR3 is TGTGCCAGCGTAGCGGGGCCAGAAAGCTCCTACAATGAGCAGTTCTTC. Protein sequence: CASVAGPESSYNEQFF.

This chain connects TRBV27 to TRBJ2-2; the match to TRBD1 covers 10 bases. The V and J ends lost 4 bases and 7 bases, in that order; junction bases with no gene match: 12. CDR1 and CDR2 (germline): MNHEY, SMNVEV (reference sequence). The CDR3 spans 17 residues. The CDR3 sequence is CASSSPLGQGVSGELFF. The CDR3 DNA reads TGTGCCAGCAGTTCCCCCCTCGGACAGGGGGTTAGCGGGGAGCTGTTTTTT.

This clone was picked up one time. The chain recombines TRBV4-1 with TRBJ2-5; 8 nucleotides agree with TRBD2. Germline values: CDR1 MGHRA, CDR2 YSYEKL. Losses at the gene ends were 1 base for V and 4 bases for J; bases not matched to a gene: 5. The CDR3 has 15 residues. The CDR3 here is CASSQVPLAGETQYF. CDR3 in DNA: TGCGCCAGCAGCCAAGTCCCCCTAGCGGGAGAGACCCAGTACTTC.

The chain combines TRBV29-1 with TRBJ2-7; possible D gene TRBD1, 6 bases. Trimming left V 7 bases short and J 2 bases short, with 9 bases between. Germline V CDR1 and CDR2: SQVTM, ANQGSEA. The CDR3 covers 11 residues. The CDR3 here is CSAGQTYEQYF. CDR3 nucleotide sequence: TGCAGCGCCGGACAGACCTACGAGCAGTACTTC.

The V gene is TRBV7-2, the J gene TRBJ2-7; 13 bases are a match to TRBD2. Per the germline V gene, CDR1 is SGHTA and CDR2 is FQGNSA. This CDR3 comprises 13 residues. V dropped 4 bases and J dropped 12; count of bases not matched to a gene: 6. The CDR3 coding sequence is TGTGCCAGCAGCTCCCGACTAGCGGGAGGTGTGTACTTC. Translating gives CASSSRLAGGVYF.

The CDR3 DNA is TGTGCCAGCAGCTTGCCAGGGGGCAATACGCAGTATTTT. Its translation: CASSLPGGNTQYF. The rearrangement joins TRBV9 to TRBJ2-3, with TRBD1 matching 8 bases. The length of the CDR3 is 13 residues. Germline V CDR1 and CDR2: SGDLS, YYNGEE. V trimming: 4 bases; J trimming: 7 bases; junction bases outside the gene matches: 5.

The rearrangement joins TRBV19 to TRBJ1-1; 7 bases match TRBD1. The CDR3 is 11 amino acids. Trimming at V came to 5 bases and at J to 11 bases, leaving 5 bases not matched to a gene. Germline V gene lookup returns CDR1 LNHDA and CDR2 SQIVND (reference sequence). This chain's CDR3 is CASSQGVEAFF. In nucleotides, the CDR3 is TGTGCCAGTAGTCAGGGGGTAGAGGCTTTCTTT. The complete variable domain, with remaining parts taken from reference TRBV19 and TRBJ1-1, reads DGGITQSPKYLFRKEGQNVTLSCEQNLNHDAMYWYRQDPGQGLRLIYYSQIVNDFQKGDIAEGYSVSREKKESFPLTVTSAQKNPTAFYLCASSQGVEAFFGQGTRLTVV.

The chain uses TRBV5-8 and TRBJ2-1; 10 bases map to TRBD2. Per germline, CDR1 SGHTS and CDR2 YDEGEE. The CDR3 totals 14 residues. V lost 5 bases, J lost 4 bases, and 3 bases stayed unmatched. CDR3 in DNA: TGTGCCAGCAGTGGACTAGCGGATTACAATGAGCAGTTCTTC. The encoded protein is CASSGLADYNEQFF.

The rearrangement uses TRBV4-1 and TRBJ2-2; 8 bases agree with TRBD2. The ends lost 0 bases at V and 5 bases at J; junction bases unmatched: 8. Germline V gives CDR1 MGHRA, CDR2 YSYEKL. The CDR3 extends over 17 amino acids. The CDR3 sequence: CASSQEGAGEVTGELFF. CDR3 DNA sequence: TGCGCCAGCAGCCAAGAGGGAGCGGGAGAGGTTACCGGGGAGCTGTTTTTT.

J is TRBJ1-5 and V is TRBV18, with D perhaps TRBD1 (6 bases). The V and J ends lost 5 bases and 5 bases respectively, with 10 bases between them. This CDR3 region has 13 residues. Germline CDR1 is KGHSH and CDR2 is LQKENI. CDR3 sequence (DNA): TGTGCCAGCTCAGAGACAGGAGATCAGCCCCAGCATTTT. This sequence encodes CASSETGDQPQHF.

This chain links TRBV2 with TRBJ2-2, with 9 bases aligning to TRBD2. With 4 bases clipped from V and 7 bases from J, the junction kept 10 bases outside the gene matches. Germline CDR1 reads SNHLY; CDR2 reads FYNNEI. The CDR3 is made up of 16 amino acids. CDR3 in amino acids: CASSANSGSQVGELFF. The CDR3 region has the DNA TGTGCCAGCAGTGCTAATAGCGGGAGTCAGGTCGGGGAGCTGTTTTTT.